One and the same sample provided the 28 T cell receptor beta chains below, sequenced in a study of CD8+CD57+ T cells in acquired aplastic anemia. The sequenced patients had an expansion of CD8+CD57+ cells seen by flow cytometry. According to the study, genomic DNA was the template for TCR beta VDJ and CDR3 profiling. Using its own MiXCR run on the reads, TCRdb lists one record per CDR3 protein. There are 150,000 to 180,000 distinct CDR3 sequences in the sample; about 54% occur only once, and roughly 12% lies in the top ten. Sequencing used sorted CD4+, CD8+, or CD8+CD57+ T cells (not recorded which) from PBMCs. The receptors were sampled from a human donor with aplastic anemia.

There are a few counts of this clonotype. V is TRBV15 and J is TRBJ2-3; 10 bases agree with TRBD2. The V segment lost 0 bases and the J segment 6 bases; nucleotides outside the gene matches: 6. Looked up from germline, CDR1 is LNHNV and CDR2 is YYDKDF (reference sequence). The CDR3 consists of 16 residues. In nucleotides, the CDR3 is TGTGCCACCAGCAGAGAGGGTAGCGGGGGGTTGGATACGCAGTATTTT. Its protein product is CATSREGSGGLDTQYF.

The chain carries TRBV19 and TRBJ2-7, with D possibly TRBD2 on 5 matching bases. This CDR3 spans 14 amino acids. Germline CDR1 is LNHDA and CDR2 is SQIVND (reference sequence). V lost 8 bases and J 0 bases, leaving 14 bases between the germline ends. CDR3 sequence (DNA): TGTGCCAGTCGGGTCACGAGGGCCTCCTACGAGCAGTACTTC. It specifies CASRVTRASYEQYF.

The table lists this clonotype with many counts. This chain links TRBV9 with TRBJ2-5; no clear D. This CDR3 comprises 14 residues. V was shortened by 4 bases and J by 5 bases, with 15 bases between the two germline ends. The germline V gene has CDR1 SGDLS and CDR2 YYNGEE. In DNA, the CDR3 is TGTGCCAGCAGCCCCAGACCGGCCGAGGAGACCCAGTACTTC. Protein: CASSPRPAEETQYF.

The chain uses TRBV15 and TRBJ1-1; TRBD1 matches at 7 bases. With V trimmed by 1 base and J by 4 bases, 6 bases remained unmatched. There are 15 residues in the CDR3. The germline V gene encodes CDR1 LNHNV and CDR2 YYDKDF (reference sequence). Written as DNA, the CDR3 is TGTGCCACCAGCAGAGGGAGGGGGCTGGGCACTGAAGCTTTCTTT. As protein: CATSRGRGLGTEAFF.

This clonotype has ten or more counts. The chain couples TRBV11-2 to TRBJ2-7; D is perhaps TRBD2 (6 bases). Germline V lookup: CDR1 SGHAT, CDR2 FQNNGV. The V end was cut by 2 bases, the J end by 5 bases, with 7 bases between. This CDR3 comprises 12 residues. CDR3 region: CASSLWTNEQYF. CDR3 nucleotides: TGTGCCAGCAGCTTATGGACTAACGAGCAGTACTTC.

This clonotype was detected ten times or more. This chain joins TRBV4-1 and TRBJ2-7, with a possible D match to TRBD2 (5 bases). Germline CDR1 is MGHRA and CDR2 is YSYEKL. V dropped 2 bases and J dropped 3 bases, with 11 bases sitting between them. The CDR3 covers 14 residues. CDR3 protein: CASSQTTGFYEQYF. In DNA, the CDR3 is TGCGCCAGCAGCCAAACTACGGGGTTCTACGAGCAGTACTTC.

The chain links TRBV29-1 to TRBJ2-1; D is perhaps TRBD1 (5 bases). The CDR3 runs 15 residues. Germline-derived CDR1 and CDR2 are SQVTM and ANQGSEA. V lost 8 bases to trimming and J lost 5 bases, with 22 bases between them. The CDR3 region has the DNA TGCAGCAGTAAACCAGGGTCGCGGCCCCACAATGAGCAGTTCTTC. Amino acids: CSSKPGSRPHNEQFF.

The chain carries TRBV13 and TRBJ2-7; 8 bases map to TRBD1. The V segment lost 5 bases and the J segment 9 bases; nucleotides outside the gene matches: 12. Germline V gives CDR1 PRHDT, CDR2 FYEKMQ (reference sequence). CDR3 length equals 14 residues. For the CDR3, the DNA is TGTGCCAGCAGCCAACGAAATGTGGGGACAGGGCAGTACTTC. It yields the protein CASSQRNVGTGQYF.

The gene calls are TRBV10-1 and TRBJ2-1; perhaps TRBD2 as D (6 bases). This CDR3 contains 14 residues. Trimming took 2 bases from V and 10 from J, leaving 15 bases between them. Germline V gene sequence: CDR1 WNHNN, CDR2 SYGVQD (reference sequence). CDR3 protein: CASSEGGSLLEQFF. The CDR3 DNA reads TGCGCCAGCAGTGAGGGGGGGTCTCTTCTAGAGCAGTTCTTC.

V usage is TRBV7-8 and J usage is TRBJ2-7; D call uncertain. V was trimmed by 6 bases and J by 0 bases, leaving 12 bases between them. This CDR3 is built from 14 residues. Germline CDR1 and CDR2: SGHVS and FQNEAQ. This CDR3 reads CASRPLGFSYEQYF. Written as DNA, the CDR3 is TGTGCCAGCAGACCCCTGGGGTTCTCCTACGAGCAGTACTTC.

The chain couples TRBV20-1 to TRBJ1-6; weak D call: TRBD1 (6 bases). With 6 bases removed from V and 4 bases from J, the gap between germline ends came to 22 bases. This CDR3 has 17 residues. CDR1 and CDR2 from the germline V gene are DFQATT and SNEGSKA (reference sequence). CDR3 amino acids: CSANKPLRGQYNSPLHF. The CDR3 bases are TGCAGTGCCAATAAACCCCTGAGAGGACAGTATAATTCACCCCTCCACTTT.

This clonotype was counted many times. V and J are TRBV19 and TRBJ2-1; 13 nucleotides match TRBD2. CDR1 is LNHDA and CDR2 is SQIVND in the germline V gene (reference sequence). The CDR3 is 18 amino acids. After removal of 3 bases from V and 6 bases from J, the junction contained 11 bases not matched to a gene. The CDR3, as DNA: TGTGCCAGTAGTATGCTCGGGACTAGCGGGGCGATGTTCAATGAGCAGTTCTTC. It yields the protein CASSMLGTSGAMFNEQFF.

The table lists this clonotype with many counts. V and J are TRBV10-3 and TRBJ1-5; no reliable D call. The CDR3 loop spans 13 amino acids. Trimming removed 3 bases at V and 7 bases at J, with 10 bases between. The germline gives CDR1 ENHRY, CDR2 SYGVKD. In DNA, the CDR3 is TGTGCCATCAGTGAAAGCCTTGAGCAGCCCCAGCATTTT. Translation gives CAISESLEQPQHF.

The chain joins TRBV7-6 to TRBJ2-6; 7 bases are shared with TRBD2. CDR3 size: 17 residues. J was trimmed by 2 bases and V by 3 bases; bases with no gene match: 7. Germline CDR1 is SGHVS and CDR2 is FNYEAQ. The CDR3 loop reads CASSFGRETTGANVLTF. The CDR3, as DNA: TGTGCCAGCAGCTTTGGGAGGGAGACCACTGGGGCCAACGTCCTGACTTTC.

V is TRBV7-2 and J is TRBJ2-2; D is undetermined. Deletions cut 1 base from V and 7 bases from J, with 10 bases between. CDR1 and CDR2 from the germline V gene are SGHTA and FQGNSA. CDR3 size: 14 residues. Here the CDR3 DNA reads TGTGCCAGCAGCTTAGTGGGCGGAGTCGGGGAGCTGTTTTTT. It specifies CASSLVGGVGELFF.

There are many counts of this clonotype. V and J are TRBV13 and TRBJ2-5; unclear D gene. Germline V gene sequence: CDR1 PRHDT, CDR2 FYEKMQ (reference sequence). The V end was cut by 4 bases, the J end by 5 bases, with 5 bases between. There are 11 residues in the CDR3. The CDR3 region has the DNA TGTGCCAGCAGCTACGGGGAGACCCAGTACTTC. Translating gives CASSYGETQYF.

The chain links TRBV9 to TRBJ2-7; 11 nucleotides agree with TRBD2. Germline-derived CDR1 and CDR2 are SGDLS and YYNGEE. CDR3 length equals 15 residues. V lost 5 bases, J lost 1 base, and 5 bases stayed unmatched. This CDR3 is CASSEGTSGSYEQYF. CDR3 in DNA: TGTGCCAGCAGTGAGGGGACTAGCGGATCCTACGAGCAGTACTTC.

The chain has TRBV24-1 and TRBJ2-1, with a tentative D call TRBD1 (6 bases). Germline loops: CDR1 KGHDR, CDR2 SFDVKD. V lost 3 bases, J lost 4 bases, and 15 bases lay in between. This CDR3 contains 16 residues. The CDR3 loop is CATSDPGAGAYNEQFF. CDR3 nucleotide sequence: TGTGCCACCAGTGATCCCGGGGCAGGGGCTTACAATGAGCAGTTCTTC.

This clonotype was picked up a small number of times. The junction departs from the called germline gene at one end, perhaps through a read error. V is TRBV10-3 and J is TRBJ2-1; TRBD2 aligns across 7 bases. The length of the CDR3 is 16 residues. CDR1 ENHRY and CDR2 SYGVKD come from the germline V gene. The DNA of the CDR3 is TGTGCCAGCAGTCCTCCTGGGACTACTCCTTGGAATGAGCAGTTCTTC. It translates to CASSPPGTTPWNEQFF.

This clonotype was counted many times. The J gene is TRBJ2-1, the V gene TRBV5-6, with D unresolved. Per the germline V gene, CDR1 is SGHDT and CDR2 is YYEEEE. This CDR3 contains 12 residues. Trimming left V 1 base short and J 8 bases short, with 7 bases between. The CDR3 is CASSLRVDEQFF. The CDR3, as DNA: TGTGCCAGCAGCTTGAGGGTGGATGAGCAGTTCTTC.

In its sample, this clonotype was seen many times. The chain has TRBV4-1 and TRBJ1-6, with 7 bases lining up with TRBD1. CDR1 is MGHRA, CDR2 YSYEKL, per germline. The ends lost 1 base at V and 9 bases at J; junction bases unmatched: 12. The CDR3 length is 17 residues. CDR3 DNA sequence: TGCGCCAGCAGCCAAGGTCCCAGGGGGTGGCCAGGTTCACCCCTCCACTTT. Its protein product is CASSQGPRGWPGSPLHF.

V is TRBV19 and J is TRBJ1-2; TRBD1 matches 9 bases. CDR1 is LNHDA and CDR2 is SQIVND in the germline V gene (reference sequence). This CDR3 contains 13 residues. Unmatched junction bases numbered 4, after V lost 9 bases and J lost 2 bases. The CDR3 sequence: CASSDRGNYGYTF. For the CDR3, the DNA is TGTGCCAGCTCCGACAGGGGGAACTATGGCTACACCTTC.

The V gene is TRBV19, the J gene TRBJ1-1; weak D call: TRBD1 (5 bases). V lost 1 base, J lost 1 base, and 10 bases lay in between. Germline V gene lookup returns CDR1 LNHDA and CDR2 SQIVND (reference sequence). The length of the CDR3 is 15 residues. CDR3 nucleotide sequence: TGTGCCAGTAGTATAGGTCTGGGGGAGAACACTGAAGCTTTCTTT. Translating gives CASSIGLGENTEAFF.

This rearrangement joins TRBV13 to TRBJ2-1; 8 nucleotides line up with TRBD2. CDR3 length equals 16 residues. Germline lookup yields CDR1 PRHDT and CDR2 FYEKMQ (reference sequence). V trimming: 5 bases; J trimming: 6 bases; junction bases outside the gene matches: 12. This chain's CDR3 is CASSQRRLAFGNEQFF. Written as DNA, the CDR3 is TGTGCCAGCAGCCAAAGGCGACTAGCGTTCGGCAATGAGCAGTTCTTC.

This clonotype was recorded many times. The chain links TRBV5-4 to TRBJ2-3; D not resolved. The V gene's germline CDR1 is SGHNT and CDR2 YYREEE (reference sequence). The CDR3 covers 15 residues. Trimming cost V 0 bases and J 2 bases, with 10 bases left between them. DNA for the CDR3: TGTGCCAGCAGCTTGGTTGAGACCTACACAGATACGCAGTATTTT. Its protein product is CASSLVETYTDTQYF. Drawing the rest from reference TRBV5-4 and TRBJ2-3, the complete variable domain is ETGVTQSPTHLIKTRGQQVTLRCSSQSGHNTVSWYQQALGQGPQFIFQYYREEENGRGNFPPRFSGLQFPNYSSELNVNALELDDSALYLCASSLVETYTDTQYFGPGTRLTVL.

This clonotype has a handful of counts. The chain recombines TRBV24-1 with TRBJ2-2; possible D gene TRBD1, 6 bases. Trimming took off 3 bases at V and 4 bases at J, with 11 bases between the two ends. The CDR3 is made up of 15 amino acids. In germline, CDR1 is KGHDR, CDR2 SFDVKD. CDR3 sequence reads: CATSDPGAPTGELFF. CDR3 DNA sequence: TGTGCCACCAGTGATCCAGGGGCGCCCACCGGGGAGCTGTTTTTT.

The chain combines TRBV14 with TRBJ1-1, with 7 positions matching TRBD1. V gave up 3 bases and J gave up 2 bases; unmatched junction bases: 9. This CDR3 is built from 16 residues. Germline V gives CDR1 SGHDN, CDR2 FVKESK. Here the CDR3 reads CASSQGTADPNTEAFF. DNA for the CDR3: TGTGCCAGCAGCCAGGGGACAGCGGACCCTAACACTGAAGCTTTCTTT.

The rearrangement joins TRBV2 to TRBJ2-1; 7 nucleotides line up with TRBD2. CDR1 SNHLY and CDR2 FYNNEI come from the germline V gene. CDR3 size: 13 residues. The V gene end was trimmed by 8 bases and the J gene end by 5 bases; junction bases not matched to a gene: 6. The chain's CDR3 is CASESGEDNEQFF. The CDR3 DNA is TGTGCCAGCGAGAGCGGGGAGGACAATGAGCAGTTCTTC. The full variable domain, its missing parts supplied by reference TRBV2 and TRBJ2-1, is EPEVTQTPSHQVTQMGQEVILRCVPISNHLYFYWYRQILGQKVEFLVSFYNNEISEKSEIFDDQFSVERPDGSNFTLKIRSTKLEDSAMYFCASESGEDNEQFFGPGTRLTVL.